Sequencing of this TCR beta chain was carried out in a study of OX40 agonist ivuxolimab in advanced cancers. Measured with immunoSEQ multiplex PCR; TCRdb has only the in-frame clones, and not every one. The profile shows 95,000 to 110,000 clones, 80% to 95% of them singletons. This clone was observed a single time. The CDR3 totals 14 residues. Per germline, CDR1 ENHRY and CDR2 SYGVKD. V dropped 5 bases and J dropped 1 base, with 6 bases sitting between them. The receptor was derived from an adult with an advanced solid tumor such as melanoma, head and neck, liver or kidney cancer. The sequences come from CD4+ or CD8+ T cells sorted from blood, collected in a trial of the OX40 agonist ivuxolimab. The V gene is TRBV10-3, the J gene TRBJ2-6, with D perhaps matching TRBD2 (5 bases). The CDR3 sequence is CAISRRSGANVLTF. The CDR3 DNA is TGTGCCATCAGTCGGAGGTCTGGGGCCAACGTCCTGACTTTC.